Following are 12 T cell receptor beta chains from one sample sequenced in a study of PD-1 blockade in classical Hodgkin lymphoma. Described time point: cycle 4 day 1 (C4D1), after less than 7 weeks of nivolumab. All patients experienced relapse after autologous stem cell transplantation, and brentuximab vedotin exposure was variable. The repertoire was sequenced with immunoSEQ multiplex PCR; TCRdb's copy has only in-frame clones and lacks some. The sample has 27,000 or so clones; about two thirds are singletons. The sample here was peripheral blood mononuclear cells (PBMCs), taken before the fourth cycle of nivolumab. Receptor source: a human donor with classical Hodgkin lymphoma.

This clone was seen more than once but under ten times. This chain uses TRBV4-1 with TRBJ2-7; D possibly corresponds to TRBD1 (5 bases). CDR1 and CDR2 (germline): MGHRA, YSYEKL. Trimming pared 0 bases from V and 2 bases from J, leaving 11 bases between. This CDR3 spans 15 amino acids. In nucleotides, the CDR3 is TGCGCCAGCAGCCAAGATCTGGACACTACCTACGAGCAGTACTTC. Protein product: CASSQDLDTTYEQYF.

This chain connects TRBV5-1 to TRBJ2-5; D gene uncertain. V dropped 0 bases and J dropped 2 bases, with 5 bases sitting between them. This CDR3 has 13 residues. The germline V gene encodes CDR1 SGHRS and CDR2 YFSETQ. CDR3 nucleotide sequence: TGCGCCAGCAGCTTGGGGAGACAAGAGACCCAGTACTTC. It codes for CASSLGRQETQYF. Filled out from reference TRBV5-1 and TRBJ2-5, the complete variable domain reads KAGVTQTPRYLIKTRGQQVTLSCSPISGHRSVSWYQQTPGQGLQFLFEYFSETQRNKGNFPGRFSGRQFSNSRSEMNVSTLELGDSALYLCASSLGRQETQYFGPGTRLLVL.

The rearrangement links TRBV5-1 to TRBJ1-6; 9 positions agree with TRBD1. The germline CDR1 and CDR2 sequences are SGHRS and YFSETQ. This CDR3 region has 15 residues. Unmatched junction bases numbered 2, after V lost 0 bases and J lost 7 bases. The CDR3 reads CASSLAGTGNSPLHF. CDR3 DNA sequence: TGCGCCAGCAGCTTGGCAGGGACAGGGAATTCACCCCTCCACTTT.

This rearrangement joins TRBV19 to TRBJ1-5, with D tentatively TRBD1 (6 bases). CDR3 length: 15 residues. The V end was cut by 1 base, the J end by 4 bases, with 11 bases between. Germline values: CDR1 LNHDA, CDR2 SQIVND (reference sequence). CDR3 DNA sequence: TGTGCCAGTAGTATAGGGAGGGGGGGAAATCAGCCCCAGCATTTT. Protein: CASSIGRGGNQPQHF.

The chain has TRBV4-3 and TRBJ2-1; D may match TRBD1 or TRBD2 (5 bases each). CDR1 is LGHNA and CDR2 is YSLEER in the germline V gene. The CDR3 contains 16 residues. V shed 0 bases and J shed 0 bases, with 9 bases lying between them. The CDR3 protein is CASSQDWGISYNEQFF. DNA of the CDR3: TGCGCCAGCAGCCAAGATTGGGGGATCTCCTACAATGAGCAGTTCTTC.

This chain connects TRBV11-1 to TRBJ1-1, with no clear D. V was clipped by 5 bases and J by 5 bases, with 9 bases between them. Germline-derived CDR1 and CDR2 are SGHAT and FQDESV (reference sequence). This CDR3 spans 12 amino acids. This chain's CDR3 is CASSPRGTEAFF. Written as DNA, the CDR3 is TGTGCCAGCAGCCCCCGGGGAACTGAAGCTTTCTTT.

V usage is TRBV11-2 and J usage is TRBJ2-1, with 8 positions matching TRBD1. Losses at the gene ends were 4 bases for V and 9 bases for J; bases not matched to a gene: 11. CDR1 is SGHAT, CDR2 FQNNGV, per germline. There are 15 residues in the CDR3. The CDR3 coding sequence is TGTGCCAGCAGCTCGACGACAGGGGTGGGGGTTGAGCAGTTCTTC. This encodes CASSSTTGVGVEQFF.

The chain employs TRBV30 and TRBJ2-1, with 7 bases lining up with TRBD2. Germline V gives CDR1 GTSNPN, CDR2 SVGIG (reference sequence). CDR3 length: 13 amino acids. With 3 bases clipped from V and 9 bases from J, the junction kept 8 bases outside the gene matches. The CDR3 loop is CAWRRENLGEQFF. The CDR3 DNA reads as TGTGCCTGGAGGCGGGAGAATCTTGGTGAGCAGTTCTTC.

The chain couples TRBV19 to TRBJ2-7; 14 positions agree with TRBD2. Looked up from germline, CDR1 is LNHDA and CDR2 is SQIVND (reference sequence). V was pared by 5 bases and J by 1 base, with 4 bases of the junction left unmatched. This CDR3 region has 16 residues. This chain's CDR3 is CASSPGTSGSSYEQYF. In DNA form, the CDR3 reads TGTGCCAGTAGTCCAGGGACTAGCGGGAGTTCCTACGAGCAGTACTTC.

This chain uses TRBV28 with TRBJ2-1; D unresolved. CDR3 length: 12 amino acids. V lost 5 bases, J lost 5 bases, and 7 bases lay in between. Germline loops: CDR1 MDHEN, CDR2 SYDVKM. The CDR3 reads CASSILHNEQFF. CDR3 nucleotide sequence: TGTGCCAGCAGTATACTACACAATGAGCAGTTCTTC. The entire variable domain, with the rest obtained from reference TRBV28 and TRBJ2-1, is as follows: DVKVTQSSRYLVKRTGEKVFLECVQDMDHENMFWYRQDPGLGLRLIYFSYDVKMKEKGDIPEGYSVSREKKERFSLILESASTNQTSMYLCASSILHNEQFFGPGTRLTVL.

By proportion, this clone is medium-sized. Compared with germline, one end of the junction differs, possibly owing to a read error. This rearrangement joins TRBV27 to TRBJ2-1, with TRBD2 identical over 11 bases. The CDR3 consists of 15 residues. CDR1 is MNHEY and CDR2 is SMNVEV in the germline V gene (reference sequence). The CDR3 reads CASRRSGGAYNEQFF. CDR3 DNA sequence: TGTGCCAGCAGGCGTAGCGGGGGGGCCTATAATGAGCAGTTCTTC.

This chain connects TRBV19 to TRBJ1-5; D is unresolved. The CDR3 totals 15 residues. The ends were cut back, 6 bases at V and 2 bases at J, with 14 bases in the middle. Germline CDR1 reads LNHDA; CDR2 reads SQIVND (reference sequence). The CDR3: CASSSSPNGNQPQHF. CDR3 coding DNA: TGTGCCAGTAGCTCTTCTCCGAATGGCAATCAGCCCCAGCATTTT.